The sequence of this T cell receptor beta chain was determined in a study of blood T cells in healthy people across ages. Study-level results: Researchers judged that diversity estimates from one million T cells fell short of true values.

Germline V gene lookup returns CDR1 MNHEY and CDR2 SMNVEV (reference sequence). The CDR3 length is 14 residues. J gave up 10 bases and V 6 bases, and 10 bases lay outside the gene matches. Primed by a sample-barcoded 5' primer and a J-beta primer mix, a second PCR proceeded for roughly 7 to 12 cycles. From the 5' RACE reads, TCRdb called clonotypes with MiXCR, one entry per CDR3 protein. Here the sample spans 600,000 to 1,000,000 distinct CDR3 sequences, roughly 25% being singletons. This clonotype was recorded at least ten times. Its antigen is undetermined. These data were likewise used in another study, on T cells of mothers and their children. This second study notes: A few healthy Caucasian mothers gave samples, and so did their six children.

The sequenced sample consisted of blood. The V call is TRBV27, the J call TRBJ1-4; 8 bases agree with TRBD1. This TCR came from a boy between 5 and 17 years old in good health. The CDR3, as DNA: TGTGCCAGCAGCGCGGACAGGGCGAGTGGAAAACTGTTTTTT. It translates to CASSADRASGKLFF.